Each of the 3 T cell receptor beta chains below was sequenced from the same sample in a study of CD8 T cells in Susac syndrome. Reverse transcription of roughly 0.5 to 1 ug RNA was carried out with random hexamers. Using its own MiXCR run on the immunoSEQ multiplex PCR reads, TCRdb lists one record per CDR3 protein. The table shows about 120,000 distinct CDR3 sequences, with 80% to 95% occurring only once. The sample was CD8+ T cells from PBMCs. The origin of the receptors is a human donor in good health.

CDR3 region: CASTSGTPQETQYF. The CDR3 DNA reads as TGCGCCAGCACCTCAGGCACACCCCAAGAGACCCAGTACTTC. This chain uses TRBV5-1 with TRBJ2-5, with D unclear. CDR3 length equals 14 residues. Germline CDR1 is SGHRS and CDR2 is YFSETQ. Trimming cost V 6 bases and J 1 base, with 13 bases left between them.

CDR3 sequence reads: CSFCTQAGRRTEAFF. The CDR3 DNA is TGCAGCTTTTGCACGCAGGCCGGAAGGAGGACTGAAGCTTTCTTT. This chain uses TRBV29-1 with TRBJ1-1; D not resolved. CDR1 SQVTM and CDR2 ANQGSEA come from the germline V gene. Trimming took 8 bases from V and 5 from J, leaving 24 bases between them. The CDR3 is 15 amino acids.

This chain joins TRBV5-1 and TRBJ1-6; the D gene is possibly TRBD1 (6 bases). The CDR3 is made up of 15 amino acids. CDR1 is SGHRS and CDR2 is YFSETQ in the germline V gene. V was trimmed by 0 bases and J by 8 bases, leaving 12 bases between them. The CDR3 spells CASSLGTVTYSPLHF. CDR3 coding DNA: TGCGCCAGCAGCTTGGGGACAGTTACATATTCACCCCTCCACTTT. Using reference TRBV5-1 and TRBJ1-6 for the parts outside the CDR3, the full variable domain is KAGVTQTPRYLIKTRGQQVTLSCSPISGHRSVSWYQQTPGQGLQFLFEYFSETQRNKGNFPGRFSGRQFSNSRSEMNVSTLELGDSALYLCASSLGTVTYSPLHFGNGTRLTVT.